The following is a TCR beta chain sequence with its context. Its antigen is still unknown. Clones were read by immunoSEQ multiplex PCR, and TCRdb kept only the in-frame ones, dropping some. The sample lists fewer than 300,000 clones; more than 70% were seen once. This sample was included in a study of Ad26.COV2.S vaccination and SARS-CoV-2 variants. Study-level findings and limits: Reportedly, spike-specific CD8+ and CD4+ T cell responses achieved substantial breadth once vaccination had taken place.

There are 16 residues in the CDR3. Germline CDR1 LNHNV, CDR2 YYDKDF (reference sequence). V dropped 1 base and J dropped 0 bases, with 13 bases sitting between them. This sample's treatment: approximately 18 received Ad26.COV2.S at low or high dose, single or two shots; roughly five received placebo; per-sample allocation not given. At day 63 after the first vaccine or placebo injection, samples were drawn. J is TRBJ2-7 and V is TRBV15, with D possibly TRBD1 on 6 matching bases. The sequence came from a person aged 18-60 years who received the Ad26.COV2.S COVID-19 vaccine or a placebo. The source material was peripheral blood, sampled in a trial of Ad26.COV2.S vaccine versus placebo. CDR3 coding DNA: TGTGCCACCAGCAGAGTGGGCAGGGGCAGCTCCTACGAGCAGTACTTC. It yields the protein CATSRVGRGSSYEQYF.